This section outlines one TCR beta chain sequence together with its context. The sample originates from a study of blood T cell repertoires in COVID-19. As for the study in general: PBMCs, B-cell-depleted T cells, or T cells provided the cDNA or gDNA that made up the material.

The V gene end was trimmed by 3 bases and the J gene end by 4 bases; junction bases not matched to a gene: 4. This CDR3 has 14 residues. Germline V gives CDR1 MNHNS, CDR2 SASEGT. Clones were read by immunoSEQ multiplex PCR, and TCRdb kept only the in-frame ones, dropping some. The data contain roughly 76,000 clones, 80% to 90% of them singletons. V and J are TRBV6-1 and TRBJ1-2, with 8 bases lining up with TRBD1. The specimen sequenced was peripheral blood. The receptor was derived from a man in his 70s with active or convalescent COVID-19. DNA of the CDR3: TGTGCCAGCAGTGAGGACAGGGTGGGCTATGGCTACACCTTC. The encoded protein is CASSEDRVGYGYTF.